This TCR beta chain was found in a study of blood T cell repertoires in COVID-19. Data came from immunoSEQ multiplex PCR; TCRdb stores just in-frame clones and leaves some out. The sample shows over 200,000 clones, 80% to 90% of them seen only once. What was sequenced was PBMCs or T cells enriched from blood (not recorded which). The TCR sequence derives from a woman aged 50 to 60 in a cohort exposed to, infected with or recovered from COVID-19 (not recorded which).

CDR3: CASSQVASGGTDTQYF. In nucleotides, the CDR3 is TGTGCCAGCAGCCAAGTTGCTAGCGGGGGCACAGATACGCAGTATTTT. The chain links TRBV4-2 to TRBJ2-3; 9 bases match TRBD2. Germline V CDR1 and CDR2: LGHNA, YNFKEQ. V was pared by 1 base and J by 1 base, with 3 bases of the junction left unmatched. The CDR3 totals 16 residues.